This TCR beta chain derives from a study of regulatory and conventional T cells in RAG deficiency. Overall study findings and caveats: RAG-deficient patients showed markedly lower Shannon entropy and higher Simpson indices than control T-cell subsets.

Genomic DNA came from blood regulatory T cells gated CD4+ CD25-high CD127-low. Assay: immunoSEQ multiplex PCR; the TCRdb copy retains only in-frame clones and omits some. The repertoire holds about 30,000 clones, with about 93% as singletons. The germline V gene has CDR1 SEHNR and CDR2 FQNEAQ (reference sequence). The CDR3 is 16 residues long. Trimming stripped 2 bases from V and 1 base from J, with 14 bases between. In regard to this clone: Its matching antigen is unknown.

This sample also appeared in a second study, on regulatory T cells. That source notes: Primers: 52 TRBV forward and 13 TRBJ reverse.

J is TRBJ2-5 and V is TRBV7-9; D may match TRBD1 or TRBD2 (6 bases each). This clonotype was sampled from a human donor in good health. Sequencing was carried out using Tregs sorted from blood. The CDR3 loop reads CASSLKGGHSQETQYF. For the CDR3, the DNA is TGTGCCAGCAGCTTAAAGGGGGGCCATAGCCAAGAGACCCAGTACTTC.